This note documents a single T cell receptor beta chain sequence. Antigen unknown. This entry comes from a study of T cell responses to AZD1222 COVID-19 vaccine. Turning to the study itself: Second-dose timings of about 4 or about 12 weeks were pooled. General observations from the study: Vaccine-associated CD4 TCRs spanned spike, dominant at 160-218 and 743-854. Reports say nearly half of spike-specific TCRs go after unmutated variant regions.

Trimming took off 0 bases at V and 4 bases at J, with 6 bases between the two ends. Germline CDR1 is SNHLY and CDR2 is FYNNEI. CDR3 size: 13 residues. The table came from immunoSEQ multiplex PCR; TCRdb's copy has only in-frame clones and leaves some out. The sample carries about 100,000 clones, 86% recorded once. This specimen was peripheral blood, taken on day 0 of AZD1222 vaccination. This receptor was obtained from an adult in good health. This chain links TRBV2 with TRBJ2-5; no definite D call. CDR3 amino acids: CASSEAHPETQYF. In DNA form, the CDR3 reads TGTGCCAGCAGTGAAGCCCACCCAGAGACCCAGTACTTC.